The 10 T cell receptor beta chains below were found in one sample sequenced in a study of PD-L1 blockade in urothelial cancer. Sequencing was performed with immunoSEQ multiplex PCR; in TCRdb, only in-frame clones are kept and a portion is missing. This repertoire shows about 57,000 clones, about 86% found once; its top ten account for under 3.5%. The sequencing used PBMCs, collected around atezolizumab (anti-PD-L1) treatment. The receptors derive from a man between 50 and 59 years old with urothelial cancer.

The rearrangement joins TRBV4-2 to TRBJ2-1; possibly TRBD1 for D (7 bases). The V and J ends lost 0 bases and 1 base respectively, with 10 bases between them. Germline V CDR1 and CDR2: LGHNA, YNFKEQ. The CDR3 extends over 16 amino acids. CDR3 sequence: CASSQDQGGSYNEQFF. The CDR3 DNA reads TGTGCCAGCAGCCAAGATCAGGGGGGTTCCTACAATGAGCAGTTCTTC.

The chain links TRBV30 to TRBJ2-3; tentative D call: TRBD2 (6 bases). Trimming pared 3 bases from V and 4 bases from J, leaving 17 bases between. CDR1 and CDR2 (germline): GTSNPN, SVGIG (reference sequence). The CDR3 has 15 amino acids. CDR3 coding DNA: TGTGCCTGGAGCGCGGGGCGGACGATTCCAGATACGCAGTATTTT. The encoded protein is CAWSAGRTIPDTQYF.

J is TRBJ1-5 and V is TRBV6-1; D gene unclear. This CDR3 is built from 15 residues. Trimming cost V 0 bases and J 4 bases, with 10 bases left between them. Germline lookup yields CDR1 MNHNS and CDR2 SASEGT. CDR3 in amino acids: CASSEAGEFNQPQHF. CDR3 coding DNA: TGTGCCAGCAGTGAAGCCGGGGAGTTTAATCAGCCCCAGCATTTT.

Worth noting for this clone: An end of the junction differs from the germline gene, which may be a read error. The CDR3 loop is CASSKKGGGTEDF. CDR3 DNA: TGTGCCAGCAGCAAGAAGGGTGGGGGGACGGAAGACTTC. The chain carries TRBV2 and TRBJ2-7, with TRBD2 as a possible D gene (6 bases). In germline, CDR1 is SNHLY, CDR2 FYNNEI. The CDR3 consists of 13 residues.

This chain links TRBV7-6 with TRBJ1-2; D possibly corresponds to TRBD1 (6 bases). The germline CDR1 and CDR2 sequences are SGHVS and FNYEAQ. The CDR3 length is 17 residues. Trimming pared 4 bases from V and 4 bases from J, leaving 22 bases between. The CDR3 protein is CASSSRDIVGVSYGYTF. In DNA, the CDR3 is TGTGCCAGCAGCTCCCGGGACATTGTTGGGGTCAGCTATGGCTACACCTTC.

V is TRBV7-8 and J is TRBJ2-2; weak D call: TRBD2 (6 bases). The CDR3 is 16 amino acids. Per the germline V gene, CDR1 is SGHVS and CDR2 is FQNEAQ. Trimming cost V 5 bases and J 5 bases, with 18 bases left between them. CDR3 sequence reads: CASSARRLVRTGELFF. CDR3 bases: TGTGCCAGCAGCGCGAGAAGACTAGTACGAACCGGGGAGCTGTTTTTT.

V is TRBV18 and J is TRBJ2-3; TRBD1 matches at 7 bases. Germline V CDR1 and CDR2: KGHSH, LQKENI. After removal of 2 bases from V and 0 bases from J, the junction contained 5 bases not matched to a gene. The CDR3 runs 16 residues. The CDR3 spells CASSPARQGSTDTQYF. The CDR3 region has the DNA TGTGCCAGCTCACCAGCCAGACAGGGCAGCACAGATACGCAGTATTTT.

This clone was found once. V and J are TRBV6-1 and TRBJ2-7; TRBD2 matches at 14 bases. Germline CDR1 MNHNS, CDR2 SASEGT. This CDR3 contains 13 residues. With V trimmed by 6 bases and J by 13 bases, 8 bases remained unmatched. The CDR3 sequence is CASSDGLAGGQYF. CDR3 coding DNA: TGTGCCAGCAGCGACGGACTAGCGGGAGGTCAATACTTC.

This clone was found once. V gene TRBV4-2 combines with J gene TRBJ2-5; TRBD2 matches at 11 bases. Trimming cost V 3 bases and J 2 bases; bases outside gene matches: 5. CDR1 is LGHNA and CDR2 is YNFKEQ in the germline V gene. This CDR3 spans 16 amino acids. CDR3 sequence (DNA): TGTGCCAGCAGCCAGGGGACTAGCGGAAAGCAAGAGACCCAGTACTTC. As protein: CASSQGTSGKQETQYF.

The rearrangement links TRBV6-5 to TRBJ2-7, with TRBD2 identical over 8 bases. The junction had 12 bases not matched to a gene; V was cut back by 7 bases and J by 7 bases. Germline assignment: CDR1 MNHEY and CDR2 SVGAGI. The CDR3 runs 14 residues. The CDR3 coding sequence is TGTGCCAGCACCACGGGGGGGTTACTTAGGGAGCAGTACTTC. Translation: CASTTGGLLREQYF.